This T cell receptor (beta chain) was retrieved from a study of T cell responses to AZD1222 COVID-19 vaccine. To note about this clone: Its antigen is not identified.

The germline CDR1 and CDR2 sequences are SGHAT and FQNNGV. CDR3 size: 16 residues. Losses at the gene ends were 5 bases for V and 2 bases for J; bases not matched to a gene: 8. Profiled with immunoSEQ multiplex PCR; TCRdb holds only in-frame clones, not every one. The sample contains around 110,000 clones, 90% to 95% of which appear only once. Study-wide findings and caveats: Baseline seropositivity characterized only 5 or 6 AZD1222 recipients. An increase in Spike-specific TCR breadth and depth was observed after two AZD1222 doses. Possibly, clonal diversity was underestimated; donors were largely white British and included more females.

This specimen consisted of peripheral blood, obtained on day 0 of AZD1222 vaccination. The chain uses TRBV11-2 and TRBJ2-3; 9 bases are shared with TRBD2. The clonotype was recovered from an adult in good health. The CDR3 loop is CASSVKAGGATDTQYF. CDR3 in DNA: TGTGCCAGCAGCGTCAAAGCGGGAGGCGCCACAGATACGCAGTATTTT.